Listed here are 10 T cell receptor beta chains from one sample, sequenced in a study of blood T cells in healthy people across ages. With a J-beta primer mix and a sample-barcoded 5' primer, a second PCR ran about 7 to 11 cycles. Each CDR3 protein gets one entry after TCRdb re-called the 5' RACE reads with MiXCR. This sample has over 1,500,000 distinct CDR3 sequences; around half occur once, and the top ten carry around 2.1%. Sequenced sample: blood. The receptor source for this set is a woman in her forties in good health.

V usage is TRBV4-2 and J usage is TRBJ2-1; 7 nucleotides match TRBD2. Per the germline V gene, CDR1 is LGHNA and CDR2 is YNFKEQ. The CDR3 sequence is 17 residues long. The V and J ends lost 4 bases and 0 bases, in that order; junction bases with no gene match: 9. Written as DNA, the CDR3 is TGTGCCAGCAGCCCGCGATTACTAGCGACCTCCTACAATGAGCAGTTCTTC. Its translation: CASSPRLLATSYNEQFF.

This rearrangement joins TRBV12-3 or TRBV12-4 to TRBJ2-3, with 8 bases fitting TRBD2. The trim removed 7 bases at V and 2 bases at J, leaving 17 bases unmatched. The CDR3 spans 18 residues. The DNA of the CDR3 is TGTGCCAGCATCCGCTCCCCCCGGGGGGGCCGAGACACAGATACGCAGTATTTT. It encodes CASIRSPRGGRDTDTQYF.

CDR3 sequence: CASSLRDSTFLEKLFF. CDR3 bases: TGTGCCAGCAGCTTACGCGATTCTACTTTCCTTGAAAAACTGTTTTTT. J is TRBJ1-4 and V is TRBV13; no reliable D call. The CDR3 is made up of 16 amino acids. Looked up from germline, CDR1 is PRHDT and CDR2 is FYEKMQ (reference sequence). Trimming shortened V by 2 bases and J by 7 bases, and 17 bases separated the two germline ends. Using reference TRBV13 and TRBJ1-4 for the parts outside the CDR3, the full variable domain is AAGVIQSPRHLIKEKRETATLKCYPIPRHDTVYWYQQGPGQDPQFLISFYEKMQSDKGSIPDRFSAQQFSDYHSELNMSSLELGDSALYFCASSLRDSTFLEKLFFGSGTQLSVL.

This clonotype was seen only a few times. The chain carries TRBV6-5 and TRBJ2-1; TRBD2 matches 8 bases. CDR1 MNHEY and CDR2 SVGAGI come from the germline V gene. With V trimmed by 7 bases and J by 2 bases, 7 bases remained unmatched. The CDR3 totals 15 residues. CDR3 residues: CASKLGGATYNEQFF. The CDR3 DNA reads TGTGCCAGCAAACTCGGGGGGGCCACCTACAATGAGCAGTTCTTC.

V and J are TRBV27 and TRBJ2-7, with TRBD1 matching over 9 bases. The CDR3 sequence is 15 residues long. Per germline, CDR1 MNHEY and CDR2 SMNVEV (reference sequence). V lost 3 bases, J lost 4 bases, and 7 bases stayed unmatched. Here the CDR3 reads CASSLRQGGGYEQYF. The DNA for the CDR3 is TGTGCCAGCAGTTTGCGACAGGGGGGTGGTTACGAGCAGTACTTC.

J is TRBJ2-3 and V is TRBV3-1; 8 bases agree with TRBD2. Germline V lookup: CDR1 LGHDT, CDR2 YNNKEL (reference sequence). The CDR3 loop spans 14 amino acids. Losses at the gene ends were 3 bases for V and 5 bases for J; bases not matched to a gene: 4. In DNA, the CDR3 is TGTGCCAGCAGCCACGGGACTAGTGTAGATACGCAGTATTTT. The encoded protein is CASSHGTSVDTQYF.

This clonotype appeared once. V and J are TRBV13 and TRBJ1-6; D gene unclear. Germline V gene lookup returns CDR1 PRHDT and CDR2 FYEKMQ (reference sequence). The CDR3 has 16 amino acids. V was shortened by 4 bases and J by 0 bases, with 10 bases between the two germline ends. The CDR3: CASSSRRDSYNSPLHF. The CDR3 DNA is TGTGCCAGCAGCTCCCGACGGGACTCCTATAATTCACCCCTCCACTTT.

The rearrangement links TRBV7-6 to TRBJ2-7; D is perhaps TRBD2 (5 bases). The germline V gene has CDR1 SGHVS and CDR2 FNYEAQ. The CDR3 sequence is 14 residues long. Between the trimmed V and J ends, which lost 5 bases and 2 bases, there was a span of 13 bases. The CDR3 bases are TGTGCCAGCAGCCCAGCCGGGATCACCTACGAGCAGTACTTC. This gives the protein CASSPAGITYEQYF.

The chain is built from TRBV7-2 and TRBJ2-6, with D unclear. Per the germline V gene, CDR1 is SGHTA and CDR2 is FQGNSA. The V end lost 2 bases, the J end lost 0 bases, and 8 bases lay between the germline ends. The CDR3 consists of 16 residues. As DNA, the CDR3 is TGTGCCAGCAGCTTAAGTTTGATCTCTGGGGCCAACGTCCTGACTTTC. It encodes CASSLSLISGANVLTF.

The sample holds one count of this clonotype. The chain's CDR3 is CASSLGDLDEKLFF. CDR3 nucleotide sequence: TGCGCCAGCAGCTTGGGGGACCTGGATGAAAAACTGTTTTTT. The gene calls are TRBV5-1 and TRBJ1-4; a weak D match, TRBD1 (5 bases). The length of the CDR3 is 14 residues. Germline V CDR1 and CDR2: SGHRS, YFSETQ. Trimming cost V 0 bases and J 6 bases, with 9 bases left between them.